This T cell receptor beta chain was documented in a study of blood T cell repertoires in COVID-19. Looking at the study overall: The cDNA or gDNA used as material had been derived from T cells, B-cell-depleted T cells, or PBMCs.

Germline V gene data show CDR1 as MDHEN and CDR2 as SYDVKM. The CDR3 is 12 amino acids. The ends were cut back, 8 bases at V and 2 bases at J, with 7 bases in the middle. This table comes from immunoSEQ multiplex PCR, and its TCRdb copy is limited to in-frame clones, with some not included. The profile shows hundreds of thousands of clones, roughly 87% of them singletons. This TCR was sampled from a woman aged 30 to 39 who had recovered from COVID-19. The material sequenced was PBMCs or T cells enriched from blood (not recorded which). This chain links TRBV28 with TRBJ1-5, with a tentative D call TRBD1 (5 bases). CDR3 loop: CASAGGNQPQHF. CDR3 sequence (DNA): TGTGCCAGCGCGGGGGGCAATCAGCCCCAGCATTTT.